This is a list of T cell receptor beta chains from one sample in a study of CD8 T cells in Susac syndrome. TCRdb re-derived calls from the immunoSEQ multiplex PCR reads in MiXCR, one entry per CDR3 protein. Among 150,000 to 200,000 distinct CDR3 sequences listed, approximately 95% were seen once. The sequenced sample was CD4+ T cells from PBMCs. Receptor source: a human donor with multiple sclerosis. Both conserved end residues are part of each CDR3. D genes are given only for firm matches. Clone size is shown for a subset of rows, as once, few, many or a class of expanded clone.

size,V,J,D,DNA,CDR3
.,TRBV29-1,TRBJ2-1,TRBD2,TGCAGCGTTAGAACCAGCGGGAAGGGGCAGTTCTTC,CSVRTSGKGQFF
.,TRBV30,TRBJ1-2,TRBD1,TGTGCCTGGAGCGCCGGGACAGGGAACGGCTACACCTTC,CAWSAGTGNGYTF
.,TRBV6-2/TRBV6-3,TRBJ2-4,.,TGTGCCAGCAGTTACTCCCCGGGCGGAGCCAAAAACATTCAGTACTTC,CASSYSPGGAKNIQYF
once,TRBV6-2/TRBV6-3,TRBJ2-1,.,TGTGCCAGCAGCCCACGGGCGAGCGGGAATGAGCAGTTCTTC,CASSPRASGNEQFF
.,TRBV5-1,TRBJ2-2,TRBD2,TGCGCCAGCAGCTCAGGGACTAGCGGGAGTGGCGCCGGGGAGCTGTTTTTT,CASSSGTSGSGAGELFF
.,TRBV3-1,TRBJ1-1,.,TGTGCCAGCAGCCCACTGGACGGCGGCCTGGCTTTCTTT,CASSPLDGGLAFF
.,TRBV7-8,TRBJ2-6,.,TGTGGCACACCCGACAGACTGCGCTCTGGGGCCAACGTCCTGACTTTC,CGTPDRLRSGANVLTF
.,TRBV28,TRBJ2-5,TRBD1,TGTGCCAGCAGTTCCACCCGACAGGGGGCCTCGGTGGAGACCCAGTACTTC,CASSSTRQGASVETQYF
once,TRBV9,TRBJ2-1,TRBD2,TGTGCCAGCAGCGCCTTAGCGGGTATCGACAATGAGCAGTTCTTC,CASSALAGIDNEQFF
few,TRBV5-1,TRBJ2-7,.,TGCGCCAGCAGCTTGGTGGCAGGGACCTACGAGCAGTACTTC,CASSLVAGTYEQYF
.,TRBV27,TRBJ2-6,.,TGTGCCAGCAGTCCCCACTCTGGGGCCAACGTCCTGACTTTC,CASSPHSGANVLTF
few,TRBV18,TRBJ2-3,.,TGTGCCAGCTCACCTTTAACAGACACAGATACGCAGTATTTT,CASSPLTDTDTQYF
.,TRBV28,TRBJ1-6,.,TGTGCCAGCCGAGGCGGGGGTGATAATAATTCACCCCTCCACTTT,CASRGGGDNNSPLHF
.,TRBV21-1,TRBJ2-7,.,TGTGCCAGCAGCAAAACTGAACGGGGGGGCCTAGCCACCTACGAGCAGTACTTC,CASSKTERGGLATYEQYF
.,TRBV10-3,TRBJ1-1,.,TGTGCCATCTCGGGGGAGGCTGAAGCTTTCTTT,CAISGEAEAFF
.,TRBV15,TRBJ2-1,.,TGTGCCACCCGGGACTCCTTCTACAATGAGCAGTTCTTC,CATRDSFYNEQFF
.,TRBV11-1,TRBJ2-7,.,TGTGCCAGCAGCGCCCCTGGGACCGGCGAGCAGTACTTC,CASSAPGTGEQYF
.,TRBV7-2,TRBJ2-5,TRBD2,TGTGCCAGCAGCTTAGCGCCGGGACTAGCGGGAGGGCCGGGCCTCGCCGGAGAGACCCAGTACTTC,CASSLAPGLAGGPGLAGETQYF
few,TRBV30,TRBJ1-1,.,TGTGCCTGGAGTGTTCAGGGGAACACTGAAGCTTTCTTT,CAWSVQGNTEAFF
.,TRBV20-1,TRBJ1-1,.,TGCAGTGCTAGACCAGGGGTAGGGACTGAAGCTTTCTTT,CSARPGVGTEAFF
.,TRBV3-1,TRBJ2-7,.,TGTGCCAGCAGCCAACTTCCCCGTACCTACGAGCAGTACTTC,CASSQLPRTYEQYF
.,TRBV7-8,TRBJ1-1,.,TGTGCCAGCAGCCGAGACGGGCAGAGGGCCACTGAAGCTTTCTTT,CASSRDGQRATEAFF
.,TRBV18,TRBJ2-2,TRBD1,TGTGCCAGCTCACCTCCGACAGGGACGGCCGGGGAGCTGTTTTTT,CASSPPTGTAGELFF
.,TRBV18,TRBJ1-1,.,TGTGCCAGCTCACCACCTTCGATGTCCACTGAAGCTTTCTTT,CASSPPSMSTEAFF
.,TRBV12-3/TRBV12-4,TRBJ2-2,.,TGTGCCAGCAGTTTAAGTCCGAACACCGGGGAGCTGTTTTTT,CASSLSPNTGELFF